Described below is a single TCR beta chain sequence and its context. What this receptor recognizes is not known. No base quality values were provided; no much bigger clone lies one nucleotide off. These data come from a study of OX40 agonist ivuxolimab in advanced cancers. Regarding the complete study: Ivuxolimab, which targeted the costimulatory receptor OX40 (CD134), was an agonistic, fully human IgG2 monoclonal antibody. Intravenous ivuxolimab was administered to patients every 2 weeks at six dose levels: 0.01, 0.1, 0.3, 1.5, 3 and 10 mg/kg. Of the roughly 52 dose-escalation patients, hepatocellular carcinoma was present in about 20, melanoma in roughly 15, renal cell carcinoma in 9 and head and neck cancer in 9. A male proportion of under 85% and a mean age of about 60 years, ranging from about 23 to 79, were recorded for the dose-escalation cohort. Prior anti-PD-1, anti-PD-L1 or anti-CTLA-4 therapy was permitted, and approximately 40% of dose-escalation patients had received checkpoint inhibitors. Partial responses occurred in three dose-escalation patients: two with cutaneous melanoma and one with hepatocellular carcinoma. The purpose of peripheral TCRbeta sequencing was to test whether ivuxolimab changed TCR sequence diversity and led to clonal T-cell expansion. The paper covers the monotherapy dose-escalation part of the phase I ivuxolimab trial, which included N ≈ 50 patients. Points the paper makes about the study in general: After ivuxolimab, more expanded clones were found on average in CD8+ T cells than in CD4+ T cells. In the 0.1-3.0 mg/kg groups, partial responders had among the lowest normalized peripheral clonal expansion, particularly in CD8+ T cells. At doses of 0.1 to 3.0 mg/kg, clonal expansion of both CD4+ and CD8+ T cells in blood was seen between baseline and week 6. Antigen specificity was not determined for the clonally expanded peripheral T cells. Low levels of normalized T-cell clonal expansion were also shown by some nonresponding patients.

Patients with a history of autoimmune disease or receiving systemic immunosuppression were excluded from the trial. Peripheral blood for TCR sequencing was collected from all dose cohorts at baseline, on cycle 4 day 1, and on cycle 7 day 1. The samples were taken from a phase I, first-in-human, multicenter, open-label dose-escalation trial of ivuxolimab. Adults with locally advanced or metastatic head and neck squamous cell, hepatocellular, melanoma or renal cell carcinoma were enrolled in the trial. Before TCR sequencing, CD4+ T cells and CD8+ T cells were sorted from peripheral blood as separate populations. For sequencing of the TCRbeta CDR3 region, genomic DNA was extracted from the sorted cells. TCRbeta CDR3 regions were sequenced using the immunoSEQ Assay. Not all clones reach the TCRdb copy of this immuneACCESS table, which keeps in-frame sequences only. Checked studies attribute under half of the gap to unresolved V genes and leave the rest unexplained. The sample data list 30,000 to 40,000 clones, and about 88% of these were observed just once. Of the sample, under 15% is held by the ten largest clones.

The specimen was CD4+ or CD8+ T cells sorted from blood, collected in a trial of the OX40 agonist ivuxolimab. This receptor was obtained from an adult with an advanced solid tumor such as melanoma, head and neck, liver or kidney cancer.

In nucleotides, the sequence is TGTGCCAGCAGTGAATATAACGAGGGAGAGGAGCAGTTCTTC. The resulting protein is CASSEYNEGEEQFF. The chain is encoded by TRBV25-1 joined to TRBJ2-1; tentative D gene TRBD2, with 5 bases matching. The CDR3 holds 14 amino acids from the cysteine to the phenylalanine. Only CDR3 DNA remains: 42 bases, in frame from the first base. In the germline V gene, CDR1 corresponds to MGHDK and CDR2 to SYGVNS. V was cut back by 0 bases and J by 10 bases, leaving a gap of 13 bases between them.